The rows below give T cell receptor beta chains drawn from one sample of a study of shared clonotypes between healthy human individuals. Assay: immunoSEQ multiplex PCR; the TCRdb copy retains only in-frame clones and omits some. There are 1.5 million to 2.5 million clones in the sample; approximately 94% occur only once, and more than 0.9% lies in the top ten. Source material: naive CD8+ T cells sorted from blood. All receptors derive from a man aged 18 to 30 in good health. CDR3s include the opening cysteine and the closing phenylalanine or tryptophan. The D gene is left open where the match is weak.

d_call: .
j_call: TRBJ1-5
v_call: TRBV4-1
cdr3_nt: TGCGCCAGCAGCCCCCAGCGGAGAGGAGACCAGCCCCAGCATTTT
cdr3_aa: CASSPQRRGDQPQHF

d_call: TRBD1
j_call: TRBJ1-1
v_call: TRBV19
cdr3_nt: TGTGCCAGTAGTGTGGACAGGGGGCAGAATGAAGCTTTCTTT
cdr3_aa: CASSVDRGQNEAFF

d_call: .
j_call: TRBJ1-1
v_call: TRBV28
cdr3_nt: TGTGCCAGCTCGGCGGGTCCGAACACTGAAGCTTTCTTT
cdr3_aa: CASSAGPNTEAFF

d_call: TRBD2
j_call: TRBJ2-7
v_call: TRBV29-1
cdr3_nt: TGCAGCGTTGGTTTGCGGGGGGAGACCAACCACGAGCAGTACTTC
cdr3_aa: CSVGLRGETNHEQYF

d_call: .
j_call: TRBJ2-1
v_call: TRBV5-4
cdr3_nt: TGTGCCAGCAGCGGGGGTTTTTCCTCCTACAATGAGCAGTTCTTC
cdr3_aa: CASSGGFSSYNEQFF

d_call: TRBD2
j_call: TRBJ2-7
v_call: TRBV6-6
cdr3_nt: TGTGCCAGCAGTTACTCCGGACTAGCGGGATCCTACGAGCAGTACTTC
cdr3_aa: CASSYSGLAGSYEQYF

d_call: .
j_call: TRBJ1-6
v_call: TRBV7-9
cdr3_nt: TGTGCCAGCAGCTTTCTTACAGGGTCGAATTCACCCCTCCACTTT
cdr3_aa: CASSFLTGSNSPLHF

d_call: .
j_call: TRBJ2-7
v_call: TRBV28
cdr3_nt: TGTGCCAGCAGTTTTGCAGGGTTGAACGAGCAGTACTTC
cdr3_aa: CASSFAGLNEQYF

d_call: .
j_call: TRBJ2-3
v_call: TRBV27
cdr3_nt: TGTGCCAGCAGTTGGGGGGTCGCCACAGATACGCAGTATTTT
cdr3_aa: CASSWGVATDTQYF

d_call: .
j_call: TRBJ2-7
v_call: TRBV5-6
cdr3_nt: TGTGCCAGCAGCTTGCCCACCAGGGACCCATCCTACGAGCAGTACTTC
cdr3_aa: CASSLPTRDPSYEQYF

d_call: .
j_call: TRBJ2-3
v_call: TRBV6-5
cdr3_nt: TGTGCCGGCAGTTACGGGAGCTACGCAGATACGCAGTATTTT
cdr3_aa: CAGSYGSYADTQYF

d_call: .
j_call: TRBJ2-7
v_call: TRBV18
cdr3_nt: TGTGCCAGCTCACCGGCAGGGGCCTACGAGCAGTACTTC
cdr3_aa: CASSPAGAYEQYF

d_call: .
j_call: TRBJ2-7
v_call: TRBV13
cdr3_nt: TGTGCCAGCAGCTCCCTCGAGGGAAGGGAGCCCTACGAGCAGTACTTC
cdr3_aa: CASSSLEGREPYEQYF

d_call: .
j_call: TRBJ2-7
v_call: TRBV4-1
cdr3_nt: TGCGCCAGCAGGTATTCTCAGGGGTTTCCCTACGAGCAGTACTTC
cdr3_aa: CASRYSQGFPYEQYF

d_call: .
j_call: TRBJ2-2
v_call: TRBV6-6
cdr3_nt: TGTGCCAGCAGTACCTCCGGGACCGGTACCGGGGAGCTGTTTTTT
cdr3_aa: CASSTSGTGTGELFF

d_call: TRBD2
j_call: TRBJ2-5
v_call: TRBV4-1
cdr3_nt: TGCGCCAGCAGCCAAGGGGGGGTAGCGGGATCCCAATTCCAAGAGACCCAGTACTTC
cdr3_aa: CASSQGGVAGSQFQETQYF

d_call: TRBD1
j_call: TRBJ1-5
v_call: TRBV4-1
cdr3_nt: TGCGCCAGCAGCCAAGAAGAGGGGGGACAGGGTCACACTCAGCCCCAGCATTTT
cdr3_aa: CASSQEEGGQGHTQPQHF

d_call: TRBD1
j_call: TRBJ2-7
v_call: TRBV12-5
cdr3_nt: TGTGCTAGTGGTCTCGGACAGGGACCCTACGAGCAGTACTTC
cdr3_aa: CASGLGQGPYEQYF

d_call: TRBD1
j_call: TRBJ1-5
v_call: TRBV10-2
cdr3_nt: TGCGCCAGCATGGGTGGGACAGTCAATCAGCCCCAGCATTTT
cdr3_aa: CASMGGTVNQPQHF

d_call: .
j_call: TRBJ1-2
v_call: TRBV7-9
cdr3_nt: TGTGCCAGCAGCTTAGTTTCTGACAACTATGGCTACACCTTC
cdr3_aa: CASSLVSDNYGYTF

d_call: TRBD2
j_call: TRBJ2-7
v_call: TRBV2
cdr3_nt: TGTGCCAGCAGTGAAGGGACGGAACTAGCGGGAACCTACGAGCAGTACTTC
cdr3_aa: CASSEGTELAGTYEQYF

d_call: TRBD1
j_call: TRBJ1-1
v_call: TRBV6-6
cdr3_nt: TGTGCCAGCAGTTACCCCCAGGGGGAAGTCACTGAAGCTTTCTTT
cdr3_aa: CASSYPQGEVTEAFF

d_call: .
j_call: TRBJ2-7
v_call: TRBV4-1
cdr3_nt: TGCGCCAGCAGCCCACGGGACGGACCTACCCCATACGAGCAGTACTTC
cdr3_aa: CASSPRDGPTPYEQYF

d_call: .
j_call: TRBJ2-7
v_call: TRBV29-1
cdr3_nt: TGCAGCGCCTTGGACGGGAGCTCCTACGAGCAGTACTTC
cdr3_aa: CSALDGSSYEQYF

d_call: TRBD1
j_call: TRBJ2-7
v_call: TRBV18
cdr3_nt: TGTGCCAGCTCAACGGGGACAGGAAACTACGAGCAGTACTTC
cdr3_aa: CASSTGTGNYEQYF

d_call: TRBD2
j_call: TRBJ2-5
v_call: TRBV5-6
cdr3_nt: TGTGCCAGCAGCTTTGGGGAACTAGCGGGGGGAGGTCACTTC
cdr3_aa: CASSFGELAGGGHF

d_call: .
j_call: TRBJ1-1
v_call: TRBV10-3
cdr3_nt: TGTGCCATCACCCCCACCGAGGGACCATCCGAGGGGACTGAAGCTTTCTTT
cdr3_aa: CAITPTEGPSEGTEAFF

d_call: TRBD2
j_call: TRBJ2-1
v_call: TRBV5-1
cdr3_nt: TGCGCCAGCGGGACTAGCGGGAACTCCTACAATGAGCAGTTCTTC
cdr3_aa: CASGTSGNSYNEQFF

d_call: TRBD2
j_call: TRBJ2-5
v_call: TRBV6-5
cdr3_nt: TGTGCCAGCAGTTACTCGATAGGGACTAGTCAAGAGACCCAGTACTTC
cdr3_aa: CASSYSIGTSQETQYF

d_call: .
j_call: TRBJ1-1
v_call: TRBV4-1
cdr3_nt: TGCGCCAGCAGCCAAGGGCCAGTCGGCGGGACTGAAGCTTTCTTT
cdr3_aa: CASSQGPVGGTEAFF

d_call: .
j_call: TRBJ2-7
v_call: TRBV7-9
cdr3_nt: TGTGCCAGCAGCTGGGCGACGGACGAGCAGTACTTC
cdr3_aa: CASSWATDEQYF

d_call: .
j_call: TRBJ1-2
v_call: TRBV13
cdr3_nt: TGTGCCAGCAGCTTAGCGGGGGGCTATGGCTACACCTTC
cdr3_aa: CASSLAGGYGYTF